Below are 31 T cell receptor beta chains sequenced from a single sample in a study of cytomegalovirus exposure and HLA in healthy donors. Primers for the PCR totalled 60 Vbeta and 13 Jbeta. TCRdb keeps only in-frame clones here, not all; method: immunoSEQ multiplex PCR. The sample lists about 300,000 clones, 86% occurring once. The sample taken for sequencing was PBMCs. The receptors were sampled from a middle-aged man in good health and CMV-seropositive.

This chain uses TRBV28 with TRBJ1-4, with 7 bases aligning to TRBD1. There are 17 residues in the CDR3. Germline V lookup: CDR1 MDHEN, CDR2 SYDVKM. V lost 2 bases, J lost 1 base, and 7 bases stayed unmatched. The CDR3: CASSLNPGQKTNEKLFF. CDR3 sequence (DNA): TGTGCCAGCAGTTTAAACCCGGGACAGAAAACTAATGAAAAACTGTTTTTT.

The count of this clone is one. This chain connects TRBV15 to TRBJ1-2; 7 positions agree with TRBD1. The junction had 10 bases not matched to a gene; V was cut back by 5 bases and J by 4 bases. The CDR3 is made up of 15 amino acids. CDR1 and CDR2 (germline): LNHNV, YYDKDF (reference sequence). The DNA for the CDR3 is TGTGCCACCAGCTACGACAGGGAGGTCGTCTATGGCTACACCTTC. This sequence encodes CATSYDREVVYGYTF.

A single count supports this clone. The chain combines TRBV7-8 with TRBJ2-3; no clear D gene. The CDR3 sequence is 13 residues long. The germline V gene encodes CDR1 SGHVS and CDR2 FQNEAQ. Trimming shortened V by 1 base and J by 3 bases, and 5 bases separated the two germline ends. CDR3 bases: TGTGCCAGCAGCTTAGGTCATACAGATACGCAGTATTTT. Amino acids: CASSLGHTDTQYF. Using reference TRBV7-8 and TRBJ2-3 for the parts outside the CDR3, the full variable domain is GAGVSQSPRYKVAKRGQDVALRCDPISGHVSLFWYQQALGQGPEFLTYFQNEAQLDKSGLPSDRFFAERPEGSVSTLKIQRTQQEDSAVYLCASSLGHTDTQYFGPGTRLTVL.

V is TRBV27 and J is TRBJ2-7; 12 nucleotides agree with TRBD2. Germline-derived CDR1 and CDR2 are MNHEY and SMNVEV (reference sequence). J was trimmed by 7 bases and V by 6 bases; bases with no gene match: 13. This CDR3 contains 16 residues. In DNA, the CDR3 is TGTGCCAGCAGGACCATTACTAGCGGGAGGTCTTGGGAGCAGTACTTC. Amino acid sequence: CASRTITSGRSWEQYF.

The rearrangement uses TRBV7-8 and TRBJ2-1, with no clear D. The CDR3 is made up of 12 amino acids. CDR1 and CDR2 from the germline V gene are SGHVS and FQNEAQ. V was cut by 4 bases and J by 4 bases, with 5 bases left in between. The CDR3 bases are TGTGCCAGCAGCTCCAAATACAATGAGCAGTTCTTC. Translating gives CASSSKYNEQFF.

CDR3 region: CASGQLNTEAFF. CDR3 bases: TGTGCCAGCGGGCAGCTGAACACTGAAGCTTTCTTT. The V call is TRBV28, the J call TRBJ1-1; D gene unclear. Trimming took off 8 bases at V and 0 bases at J, with 7 bases between the two ends. CDR1 and CDR2 (germline): MDHEN, SYDVKM. CDR3 length equals 12 residues.

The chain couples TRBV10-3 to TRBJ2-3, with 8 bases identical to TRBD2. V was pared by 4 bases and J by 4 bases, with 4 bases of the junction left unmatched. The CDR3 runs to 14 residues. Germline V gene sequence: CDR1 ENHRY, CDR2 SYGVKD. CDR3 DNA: TGTGCCATCAGTGGGGCGGGAGGTCCAGATACGCAGTATTTT. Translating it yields CAISGAGGPDTQYF.

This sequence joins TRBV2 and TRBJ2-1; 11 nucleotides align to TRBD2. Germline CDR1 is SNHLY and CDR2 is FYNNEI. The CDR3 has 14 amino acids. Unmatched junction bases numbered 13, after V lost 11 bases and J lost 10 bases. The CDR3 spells CAGTGTSGFGEQFF. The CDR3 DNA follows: TGTGCCGGCACCGGGACTAGCGGTTTCGGGGAGCAGTTCTTC.

The CDR3 nucleotides are TGTGCCAGCAGCGTAAACTCGGGGTGGTACAATGAGCAGTTCTTC. Encoded protein: CASSVNSGWYNEQFF. The gene calls are TRBV9 and TRBJ2-1, with D possibly TRBD2 on 5 matching bases. The germline gives CDR1 SGDLS, CDR2 YYNGEE. V lost 1 base and J lost 4, with 12 bases in between. This CDR3 has 15 amino acids.

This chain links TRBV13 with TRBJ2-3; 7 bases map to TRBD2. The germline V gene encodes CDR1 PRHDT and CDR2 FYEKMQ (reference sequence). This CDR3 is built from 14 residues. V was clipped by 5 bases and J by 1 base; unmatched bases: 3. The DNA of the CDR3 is TGTGCCAGCAGCCCAAGCGGGGGCACAGATACGCAGTATTTT. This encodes CASSPSGGTDTQYF.

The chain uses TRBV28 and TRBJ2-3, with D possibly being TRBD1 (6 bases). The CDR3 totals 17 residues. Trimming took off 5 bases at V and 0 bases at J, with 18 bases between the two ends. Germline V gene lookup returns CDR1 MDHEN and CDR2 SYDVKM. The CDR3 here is CASSHLAPGQSTDTQYF. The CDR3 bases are TGTGCCAGCAGTCACCTAGCCCCCGGACAGAGCACAGATACGCAGTATTTT.

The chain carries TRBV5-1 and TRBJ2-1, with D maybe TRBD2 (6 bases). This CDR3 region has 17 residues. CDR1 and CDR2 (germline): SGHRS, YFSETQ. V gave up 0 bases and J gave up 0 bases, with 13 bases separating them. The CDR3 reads CASSLEPAGYSYNEQFF. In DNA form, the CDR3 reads TGCGCCAGCAGCTTGGAACCCGCGGGGTACTCCTACAATGAGCAGTTCTTC. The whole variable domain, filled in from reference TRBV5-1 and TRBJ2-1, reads KAGVTQTPRYLIKTRGQQVTLSCSPISGHRSVSWYQQTPGQGLQFLFEYFSETQRNKGNFPGRFSGRQFSNSRSEMNVSTLELGDSALYLCASSLEPAGYSYNEQFFGPGTRLTVL.

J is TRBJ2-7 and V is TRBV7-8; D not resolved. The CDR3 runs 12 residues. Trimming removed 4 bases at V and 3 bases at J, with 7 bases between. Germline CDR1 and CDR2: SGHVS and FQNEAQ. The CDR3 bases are TGTGCCAGCAGCTCGCCAGACTACGAGCAGTACTTC. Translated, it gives CASSSPDYEQYF.

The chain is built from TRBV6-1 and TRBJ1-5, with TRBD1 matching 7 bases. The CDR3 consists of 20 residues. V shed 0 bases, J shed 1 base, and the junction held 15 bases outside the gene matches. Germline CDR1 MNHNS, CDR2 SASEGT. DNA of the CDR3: TGTGCCAGCAGTGAAGCGAAATTGCGCGGCAGGGGGACGAGCAATCAGCCCCAGCATTTT. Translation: CASSEAKLRGRGTSNQPQHF.

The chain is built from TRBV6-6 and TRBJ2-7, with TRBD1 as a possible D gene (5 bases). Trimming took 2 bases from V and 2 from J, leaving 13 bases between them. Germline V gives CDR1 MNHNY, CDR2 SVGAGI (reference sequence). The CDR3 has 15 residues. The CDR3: CASSYGQIPPYEQYF. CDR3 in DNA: TGTGCCAGCAGTTACGGACAAATCCCCCCCTACGAGCAGTACTTC.

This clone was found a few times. The CDR3 reads CASSELGQGRHEQYF. CDR3 DNA: TGTGCCAGCAGTGAGTTGGGACAGGGTCGCCACGAGCAGTACTTC. The chain recombines TRBV25-1 with TRBJ2-7; 9 nucleotides align to TRBD1. With 3 bases clipped from V and 5 bases from J, the junction kept 8 bases outside the gene matches. The length of the CDR3 is 15 residues. Germline V gene lookup returns CDR1 MGHDK and CDR2 SYGVNS.

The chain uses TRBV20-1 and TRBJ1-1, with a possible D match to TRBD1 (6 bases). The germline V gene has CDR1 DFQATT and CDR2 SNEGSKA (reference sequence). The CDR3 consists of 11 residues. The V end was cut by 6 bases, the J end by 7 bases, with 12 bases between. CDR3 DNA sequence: TGCAGTGCCCTGACAGGAGGTGAAGCTTTCTTT. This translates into CSALTGGEAFF.

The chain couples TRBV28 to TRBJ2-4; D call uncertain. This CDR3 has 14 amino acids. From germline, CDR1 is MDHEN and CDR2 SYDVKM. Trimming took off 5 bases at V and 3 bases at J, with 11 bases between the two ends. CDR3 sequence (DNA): TGTGCCAGCAGTCGCACTGTCGACAAAAACATTCAGTACTTC. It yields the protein CASSRTVDKNIQYF. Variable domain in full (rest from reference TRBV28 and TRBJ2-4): DVKVTQSSRYLVKRTGEKVFLECVQDMDHENMFWYRQDPGLGLRLIYFSYDVKMKEKGDIPEGYSVSREKKERFSLILESASTNQTSMYLCASSRTVDKNIQYFGAGTRLSVL.

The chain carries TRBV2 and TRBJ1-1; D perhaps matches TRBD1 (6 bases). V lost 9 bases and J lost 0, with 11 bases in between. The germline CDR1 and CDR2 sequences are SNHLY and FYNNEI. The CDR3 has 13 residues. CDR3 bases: TGTGCCAGTCGACAGGACCTGAACACTGAAGCTTTCTTT. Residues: CASRQDLNTEAFF.

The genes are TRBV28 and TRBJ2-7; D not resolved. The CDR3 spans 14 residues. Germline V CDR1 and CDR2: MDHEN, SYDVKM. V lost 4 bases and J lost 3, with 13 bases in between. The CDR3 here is CASSSSAAVYEQYF. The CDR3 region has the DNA TGTGCCAGCAGTTCCTCGGCGGCAGTCTACGAGCAGTACTTC.

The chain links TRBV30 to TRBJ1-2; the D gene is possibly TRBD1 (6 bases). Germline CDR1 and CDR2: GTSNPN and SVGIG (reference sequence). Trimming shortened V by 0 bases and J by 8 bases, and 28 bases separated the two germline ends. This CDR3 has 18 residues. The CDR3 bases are TGTGCCTGGAGTGTACCCGGTCTATCGGGGTCAGGGGCGCGAGGCTACACCTTC. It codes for CAWSVPGLSGSGARGYTF.

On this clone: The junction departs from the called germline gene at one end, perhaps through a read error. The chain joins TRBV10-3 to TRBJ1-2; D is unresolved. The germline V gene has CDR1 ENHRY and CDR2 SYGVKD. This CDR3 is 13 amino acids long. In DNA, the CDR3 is TGTGCCACCAGTGAGAACAGCTTCTATGGCTACACCTTC. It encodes CATSENSFYGYTF.

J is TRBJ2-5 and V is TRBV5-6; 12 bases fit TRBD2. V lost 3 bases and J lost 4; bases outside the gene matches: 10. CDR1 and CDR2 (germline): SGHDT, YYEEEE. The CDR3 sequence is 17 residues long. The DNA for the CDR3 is TGTGCCAGCAGCTACGGACTAGCGGGACTCTGGGCAGAGACCCAGTACTTC. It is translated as CASSYGLAGLWAETQYF.

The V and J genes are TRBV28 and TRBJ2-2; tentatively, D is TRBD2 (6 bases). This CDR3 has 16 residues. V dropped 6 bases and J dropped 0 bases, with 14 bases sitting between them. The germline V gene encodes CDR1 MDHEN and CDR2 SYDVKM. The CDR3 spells CASSKPGLTNTGELFF. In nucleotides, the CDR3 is TGTGCCAGCAGCAAGCCGGGACTTACGAACACCGGGGAGCTGTTTTTT.

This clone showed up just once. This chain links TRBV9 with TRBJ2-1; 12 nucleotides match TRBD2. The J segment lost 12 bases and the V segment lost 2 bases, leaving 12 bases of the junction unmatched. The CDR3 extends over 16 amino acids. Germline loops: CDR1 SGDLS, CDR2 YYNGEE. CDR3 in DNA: TGTGCCAGCAGCGTCGGACTAGCGGGGCCCGAGGCGGTGCAGTTCTTC. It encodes CASSVGLAGPEAVQFF.

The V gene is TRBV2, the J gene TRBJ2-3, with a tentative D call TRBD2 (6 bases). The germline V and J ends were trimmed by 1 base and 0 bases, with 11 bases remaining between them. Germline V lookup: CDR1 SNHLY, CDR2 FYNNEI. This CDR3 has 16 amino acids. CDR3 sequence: CASSEVGGVSTDTQYF. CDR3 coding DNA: TGTGCCAGCAGTGAAGTGGGCGGGGTGAGCACAGATACGCAGTATTTT.

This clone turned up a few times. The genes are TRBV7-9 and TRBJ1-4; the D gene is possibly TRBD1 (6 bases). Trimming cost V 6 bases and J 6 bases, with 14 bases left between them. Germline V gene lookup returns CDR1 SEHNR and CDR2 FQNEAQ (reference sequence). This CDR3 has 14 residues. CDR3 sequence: CASRGATEHEKLFF. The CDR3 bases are TGTGCCAGCAGGGGGGCTACGGAACATGAAAAACTGTTTTTT.

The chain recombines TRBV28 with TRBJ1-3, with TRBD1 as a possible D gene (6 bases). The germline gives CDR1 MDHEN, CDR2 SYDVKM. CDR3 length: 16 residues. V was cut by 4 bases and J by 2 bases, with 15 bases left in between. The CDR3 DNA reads TGTGCCAGCAGTTCCCCCCACAGGGCCCCTGGAAACACCATATATTTT. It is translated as CASSSPHRAPGNTIYF.

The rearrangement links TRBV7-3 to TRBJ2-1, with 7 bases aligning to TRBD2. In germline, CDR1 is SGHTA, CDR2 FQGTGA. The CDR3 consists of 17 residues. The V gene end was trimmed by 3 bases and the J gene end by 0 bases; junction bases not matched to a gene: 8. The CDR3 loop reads CASSFSGVEDSYNEQFF. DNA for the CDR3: TGTGCCAGCAGCTTCAGCGGGGTGGAAGACTCCTACAATGAGCAGTTCTTC.

The CDR3 is CASSTLTGGQPQHF. The CDR3 coding sequence is TGTGCCAGCAGTACTCTGACAGGGGGTCAGCCCCAGCATTTT. The V gene is TRBV27, the J gene TRBJ1-5, with TRBD1 matching over 9 bases. CDR3 length: 14 amino acids. After removal of 5 bases from V and 6 bases from J, the junction contained 5 bases not matched to a gene. In germline, CDR1 is MNHEY, CDR2 SMNVEV (reference sequence).

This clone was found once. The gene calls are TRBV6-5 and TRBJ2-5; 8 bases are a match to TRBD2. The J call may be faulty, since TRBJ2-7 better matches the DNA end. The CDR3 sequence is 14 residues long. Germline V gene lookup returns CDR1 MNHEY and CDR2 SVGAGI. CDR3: CASSYLSGSAEQYF. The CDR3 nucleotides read TGTGCCAGCAGTTACTTGAGCGGGAGCGCCGAGCAGTACTTC.